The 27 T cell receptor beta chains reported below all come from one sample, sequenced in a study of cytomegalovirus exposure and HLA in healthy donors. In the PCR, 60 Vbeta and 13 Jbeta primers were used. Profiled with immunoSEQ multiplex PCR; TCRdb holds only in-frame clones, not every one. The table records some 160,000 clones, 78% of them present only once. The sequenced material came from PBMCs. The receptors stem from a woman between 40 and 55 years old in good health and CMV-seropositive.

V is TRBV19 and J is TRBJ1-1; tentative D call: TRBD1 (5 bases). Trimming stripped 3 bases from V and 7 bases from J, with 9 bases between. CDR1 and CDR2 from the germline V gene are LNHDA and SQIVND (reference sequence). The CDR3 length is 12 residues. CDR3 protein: CASSIVGGEAFF. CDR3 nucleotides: TGTGCCAGTAGTATCGTCGGGGGTGAAGCTTTCTTT.

In DNA, the CDR3 is TGTGCCAGCAGCTCGGGTCTCTACGAGCAGTACTTC. Protein: CASSSGLYEQYF. The chain uses TRBV5-4 and TRBJ2-7; unclear D gene. The CDR3 length is 12 residues. Germline loops: CDR1 SGHNT, CDR2 YYREEE (reference sequence). The V end lost 3 bases, the J end lost 3 bases, and 7 bases lay between the germline ends.

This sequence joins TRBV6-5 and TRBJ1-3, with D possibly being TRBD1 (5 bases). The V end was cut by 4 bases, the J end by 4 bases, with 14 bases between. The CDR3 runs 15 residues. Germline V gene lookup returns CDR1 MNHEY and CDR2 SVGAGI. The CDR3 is CASSWGDGSGNTIYF. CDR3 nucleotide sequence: TGTGCCAGCAGTTGGGGGGACGGCTCGGGAAACACCATATATTTT.

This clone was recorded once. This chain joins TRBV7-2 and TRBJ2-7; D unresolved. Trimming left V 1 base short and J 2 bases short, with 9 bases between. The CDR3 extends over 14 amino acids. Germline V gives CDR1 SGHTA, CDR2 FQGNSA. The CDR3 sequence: CASSLDTFTYEQYF. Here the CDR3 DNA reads TGTGCCAGCAGCTTAGACACATTCACCTACGAGCAGTACTTC.

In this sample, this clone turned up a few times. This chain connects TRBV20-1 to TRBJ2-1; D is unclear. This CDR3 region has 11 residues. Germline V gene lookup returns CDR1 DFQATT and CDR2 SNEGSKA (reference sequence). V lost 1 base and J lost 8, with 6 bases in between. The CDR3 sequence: CSARVVDEQFF. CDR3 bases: TGCAGTGCTAGAGTGGTAGATGAGCAGTTCTTC.

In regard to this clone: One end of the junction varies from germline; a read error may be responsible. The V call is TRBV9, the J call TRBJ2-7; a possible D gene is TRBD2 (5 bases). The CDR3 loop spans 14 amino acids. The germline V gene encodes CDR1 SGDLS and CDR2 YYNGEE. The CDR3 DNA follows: TGCGCCAGCAGCCAAGATAGGCTAGCCGACGAGCAGTACTTC. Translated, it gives CASSQDRLADEQYF.

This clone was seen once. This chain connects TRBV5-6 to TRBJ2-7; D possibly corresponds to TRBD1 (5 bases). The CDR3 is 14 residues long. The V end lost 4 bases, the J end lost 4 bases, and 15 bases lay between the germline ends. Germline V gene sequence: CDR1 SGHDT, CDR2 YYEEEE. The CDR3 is CASSRGHRYYEQYF. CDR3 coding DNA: TGTGCCAGCAGCCGTGGGCACAGGTATTACGAGCAGTACTTC. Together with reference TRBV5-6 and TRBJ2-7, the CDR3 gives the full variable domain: DAGVTQSPTHLIKTRGQQVTLRCSPKSGHDTVSWYQQALGQGPQFIFQYYEEEERQRGNFPDRFSGHQFPNYSSELNVNALLLGDSALYLCASSRGHRYYEQYFGPGTRLTVT.

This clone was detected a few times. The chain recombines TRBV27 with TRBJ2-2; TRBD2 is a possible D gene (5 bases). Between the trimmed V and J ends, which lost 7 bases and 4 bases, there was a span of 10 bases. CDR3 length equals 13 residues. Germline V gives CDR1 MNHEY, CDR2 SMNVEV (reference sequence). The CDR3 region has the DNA TGTGCCAGCACCAAGAGCGGCACCGGGGAGCTGTTTTTT. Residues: CASTKSGTGELFF.

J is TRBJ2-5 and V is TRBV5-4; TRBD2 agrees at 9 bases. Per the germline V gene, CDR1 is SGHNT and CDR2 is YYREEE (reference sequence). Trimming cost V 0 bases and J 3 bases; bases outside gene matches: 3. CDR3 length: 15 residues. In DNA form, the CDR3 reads TGTGCCAGCAGCTTGGTAGGGACTAGCAAAGAGACCCAGTACTTC. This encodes CASSLVGTSKETQYF.

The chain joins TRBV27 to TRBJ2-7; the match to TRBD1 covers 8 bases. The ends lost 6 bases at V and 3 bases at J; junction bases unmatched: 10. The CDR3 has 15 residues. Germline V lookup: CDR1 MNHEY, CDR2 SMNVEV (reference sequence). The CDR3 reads CASSPRRDRNYEQYF. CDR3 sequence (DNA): TGTGCCAGCAGCCCGAGACGGGACAGGAACTACGAGCAGTACTTC.

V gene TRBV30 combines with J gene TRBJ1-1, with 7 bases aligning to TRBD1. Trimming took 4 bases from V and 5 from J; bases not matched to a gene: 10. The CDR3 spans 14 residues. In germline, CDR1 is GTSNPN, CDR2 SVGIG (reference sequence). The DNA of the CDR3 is TGTGCCTGGACCCTTTCGACAGGGCGAACTGAAGCTTTCTTT. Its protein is CAWTLSTGRTEAFF.

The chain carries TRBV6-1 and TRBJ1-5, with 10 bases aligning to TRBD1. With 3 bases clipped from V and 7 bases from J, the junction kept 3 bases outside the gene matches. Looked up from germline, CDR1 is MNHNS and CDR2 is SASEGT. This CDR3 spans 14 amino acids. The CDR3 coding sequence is TGTGCCAGCAGTGAGGGACAGGGGCCCCAGCCCCAGCATTTT. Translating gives CASSEGQGPQPQHF.

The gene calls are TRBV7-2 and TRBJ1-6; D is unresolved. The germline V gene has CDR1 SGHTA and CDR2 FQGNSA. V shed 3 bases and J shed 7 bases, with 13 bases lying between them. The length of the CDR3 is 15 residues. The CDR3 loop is CASSLYRLGNSPLHF. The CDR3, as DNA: TGTGCCAGCAGCTTGTACAGACTAGGAAATTCACCCCTCCACTTT. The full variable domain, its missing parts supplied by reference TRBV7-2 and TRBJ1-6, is GAGVSQSPSNKVTEKGKDVELRCDPISGHTALYWYRQSLGQGLEFLIYFQGNSAPDKSGLPSDRFSAERTGGSVSTLTIQRTQQEDSAVYLCASSLYRLGNSPLHFGNGTRLTVT.

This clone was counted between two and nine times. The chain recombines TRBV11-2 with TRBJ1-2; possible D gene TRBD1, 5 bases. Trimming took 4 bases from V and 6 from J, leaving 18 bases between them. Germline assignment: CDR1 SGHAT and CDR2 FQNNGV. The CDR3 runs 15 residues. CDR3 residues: CASSSIWRGFHGYTF. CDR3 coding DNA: TGTGCCAGCAGCTCAATCTGGCGGGGCTTTCATGGCTACACCTTC.

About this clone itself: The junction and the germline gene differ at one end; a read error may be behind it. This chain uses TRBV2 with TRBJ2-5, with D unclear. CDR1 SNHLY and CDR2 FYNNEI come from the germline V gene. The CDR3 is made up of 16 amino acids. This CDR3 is CASSKAVRLAAETQYF. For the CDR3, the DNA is TGTGCCAGCAGTAAAGCAGTTCGCTTAGCCGCGGAGACCCAGTACTTC. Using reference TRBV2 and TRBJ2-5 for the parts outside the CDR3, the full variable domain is EPEVTQTPSHQVTQMGQEVILRCVPISNHLYFYWYRQILGQKVEFLVSFYNNEISEKSEIFDDQFSVERPDGSNFTLKIRSTKLEDSAMYFCASSKAVRLAAETQYFGPGTRLLVL.

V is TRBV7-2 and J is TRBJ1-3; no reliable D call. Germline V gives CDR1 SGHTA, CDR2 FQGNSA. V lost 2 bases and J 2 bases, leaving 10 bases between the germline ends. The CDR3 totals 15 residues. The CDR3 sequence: CASSLSGTPGNTIYF. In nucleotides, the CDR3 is TGTGCCAGCAGCTTAAGTGGTACACCTGGAAACACCATATATTTT.

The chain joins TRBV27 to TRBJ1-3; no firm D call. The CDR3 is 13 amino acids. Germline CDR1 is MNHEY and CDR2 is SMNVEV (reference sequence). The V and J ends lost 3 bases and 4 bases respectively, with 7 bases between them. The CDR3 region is CASSFAAGNTIYF. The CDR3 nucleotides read TGTGCCAGCAGTTTTGCGGCGGGAAACACCATATATTTT.

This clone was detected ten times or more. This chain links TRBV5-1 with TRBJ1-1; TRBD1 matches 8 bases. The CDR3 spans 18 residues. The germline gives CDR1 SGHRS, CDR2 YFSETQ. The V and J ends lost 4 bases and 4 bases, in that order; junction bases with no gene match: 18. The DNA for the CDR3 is TGCGCCAGCAGCCGTAATTCTCCGTCCGGACAGGGACGCACTGAAGCTTTCTTT. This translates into CASSRNSPSGQGRTEAFF.

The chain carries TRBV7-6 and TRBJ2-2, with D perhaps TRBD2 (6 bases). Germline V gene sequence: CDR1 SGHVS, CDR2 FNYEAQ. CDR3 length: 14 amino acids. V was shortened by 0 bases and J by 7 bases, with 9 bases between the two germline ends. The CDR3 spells CASSLAGGNGELFF. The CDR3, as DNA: TGTGCCAGCAGCTTAGCCGGCGGGAACGGGGAGCTGTTTTTT.

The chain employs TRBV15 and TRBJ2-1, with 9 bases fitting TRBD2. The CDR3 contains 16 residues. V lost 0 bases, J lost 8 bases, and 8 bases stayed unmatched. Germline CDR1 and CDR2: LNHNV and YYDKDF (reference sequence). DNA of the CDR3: TGTGCCACCAGCAGAGATTTAGCGGGGGTCGTCGATGAGCAGTTCTTC. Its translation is CATSRDLAGVVDEQFF.

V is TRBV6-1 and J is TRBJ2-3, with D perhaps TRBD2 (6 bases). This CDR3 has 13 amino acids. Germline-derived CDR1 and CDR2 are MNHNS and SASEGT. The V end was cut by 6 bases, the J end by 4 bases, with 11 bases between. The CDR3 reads CASRALAPDTQYF. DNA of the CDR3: TGTGCCAGCAGGGCACTAGCACCAGATACGCAGTATTTT.

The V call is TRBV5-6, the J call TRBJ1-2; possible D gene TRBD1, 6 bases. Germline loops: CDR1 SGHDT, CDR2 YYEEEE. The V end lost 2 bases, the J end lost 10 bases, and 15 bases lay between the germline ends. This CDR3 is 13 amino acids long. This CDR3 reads CASSLQGEVSYTF. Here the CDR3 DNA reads TGTGCCAGCAGCTTACAGGGTGAGGTGTCCTACACCTTC.

CDR3 region: CAISGRGGESPLHF. Written as DNA, the CDR3 is TGTGCCATCAGTGGCAGAGGGGGCGAATCACCCCTCCACTTT. The gene calls are TRBV10-3 and TRBJ1-6; 7 bases match TRBD1. The V segment lost 4 bases and the J segment 10 bases; nucleotides outside the gene matches: 7. Germline V gene sequence: CDR1 ENHRY, CDR2 SYGVKD. The CDR3 covers 14 residues.

The chain's CDR3 is CASIGGGNTDTQYF. The CDR3 DNA is TGTGCCAGCATAGGCGGGGGAAACACAGATACGCAGTATTTT. The V call is TRBV27, the J call TRBJ2-3; 7 bases match TRBD2. CDR3 length: 14 residues. In germline, CDR1 is MNHEY, CDR2 SMNVEV (reference sequence). V trimming: 7 bases; J trimming: 2 bases; junction bases outside the gene matches: 6.

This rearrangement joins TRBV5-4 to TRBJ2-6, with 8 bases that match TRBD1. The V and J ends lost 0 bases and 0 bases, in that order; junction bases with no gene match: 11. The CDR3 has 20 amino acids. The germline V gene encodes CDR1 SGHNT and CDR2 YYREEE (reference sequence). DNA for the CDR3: TGTGCCAGCAGCTTGGTTTGGACAGGGACCATAAGCTCTGGGGCCAACGTCCTGACTTTC. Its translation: CASSLVWTGTISSGANVLTF. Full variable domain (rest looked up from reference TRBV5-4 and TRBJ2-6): ETGVTQSPTHLIKTRGQQVTLRCSSQSGHNTVSWYQQALGQGPQFIFQYYREEENGRGNFPPRFSGLQFPNYSSELNVNALELDDSALYLCASSLVWTGTISSGANVLTFGAGSRLTVL.

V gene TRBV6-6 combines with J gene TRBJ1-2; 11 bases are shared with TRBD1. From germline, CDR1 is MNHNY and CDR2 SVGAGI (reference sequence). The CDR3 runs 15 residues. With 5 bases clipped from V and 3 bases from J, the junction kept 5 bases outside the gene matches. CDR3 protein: CASSIWGQGDYGYTF. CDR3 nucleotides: TGTGCCAGCAGTATTTGGGGACAGGGGGACTATGGCTACACCTTC.

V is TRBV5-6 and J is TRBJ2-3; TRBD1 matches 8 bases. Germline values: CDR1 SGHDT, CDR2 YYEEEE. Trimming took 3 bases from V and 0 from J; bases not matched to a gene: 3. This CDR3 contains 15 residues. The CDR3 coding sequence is TGTGCCAGCAGCTCGACAGGGGCCAGCACAGATACGCAGTATTTT. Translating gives CASSSTGASTDTQYF.